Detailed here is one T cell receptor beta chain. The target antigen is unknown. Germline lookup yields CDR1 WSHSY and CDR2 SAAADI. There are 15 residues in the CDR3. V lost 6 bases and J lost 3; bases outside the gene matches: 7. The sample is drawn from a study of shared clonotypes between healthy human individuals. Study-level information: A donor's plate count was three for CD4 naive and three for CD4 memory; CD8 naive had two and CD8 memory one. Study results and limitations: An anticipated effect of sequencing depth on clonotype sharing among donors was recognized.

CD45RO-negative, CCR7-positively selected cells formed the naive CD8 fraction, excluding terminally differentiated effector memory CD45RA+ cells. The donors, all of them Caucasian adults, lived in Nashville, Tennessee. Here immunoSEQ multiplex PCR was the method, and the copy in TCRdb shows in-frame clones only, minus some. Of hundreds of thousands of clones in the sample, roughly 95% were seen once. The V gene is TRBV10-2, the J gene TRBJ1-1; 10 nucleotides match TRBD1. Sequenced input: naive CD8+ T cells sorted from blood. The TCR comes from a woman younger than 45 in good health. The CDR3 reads CASRYGTGDHTEAFF. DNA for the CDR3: TGCGCCAGCAGGTATGGGACAGGGGACCACACTGAAGCTTTCTTT.